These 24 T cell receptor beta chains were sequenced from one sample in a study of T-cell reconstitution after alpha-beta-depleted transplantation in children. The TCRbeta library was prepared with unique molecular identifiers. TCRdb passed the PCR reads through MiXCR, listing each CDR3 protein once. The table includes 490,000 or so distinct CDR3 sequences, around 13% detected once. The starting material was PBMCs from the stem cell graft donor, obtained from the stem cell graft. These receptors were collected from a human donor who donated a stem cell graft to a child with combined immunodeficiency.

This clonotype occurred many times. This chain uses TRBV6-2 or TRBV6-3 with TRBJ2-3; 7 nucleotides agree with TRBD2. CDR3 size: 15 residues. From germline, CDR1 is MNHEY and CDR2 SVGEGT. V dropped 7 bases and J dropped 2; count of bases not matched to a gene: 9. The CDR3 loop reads CASNNREVLTDTQYF. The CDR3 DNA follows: TGTGCCAGCAACAACCGGGAGGTGCTCACAGATACGCAGTATTTT.

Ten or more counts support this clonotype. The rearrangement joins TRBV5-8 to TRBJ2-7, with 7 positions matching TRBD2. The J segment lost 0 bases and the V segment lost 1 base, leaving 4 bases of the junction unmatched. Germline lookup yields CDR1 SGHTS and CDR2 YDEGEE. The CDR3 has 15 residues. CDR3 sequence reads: CASSLLRGSSYEQYF. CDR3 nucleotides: TGTGCCAGCAGCTTGTTGCGGGGGAGCTCCTACGAGCAGTACTTC.

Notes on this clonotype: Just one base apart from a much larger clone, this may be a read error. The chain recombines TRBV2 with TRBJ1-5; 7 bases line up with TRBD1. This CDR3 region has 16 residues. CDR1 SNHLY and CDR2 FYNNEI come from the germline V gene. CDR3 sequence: CTSSMSGTVSNQPQHF. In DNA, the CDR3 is TGTACCAGCAGTATGTCCGGGACAGTGAGCAATCAGCCCCAGCATTTT.

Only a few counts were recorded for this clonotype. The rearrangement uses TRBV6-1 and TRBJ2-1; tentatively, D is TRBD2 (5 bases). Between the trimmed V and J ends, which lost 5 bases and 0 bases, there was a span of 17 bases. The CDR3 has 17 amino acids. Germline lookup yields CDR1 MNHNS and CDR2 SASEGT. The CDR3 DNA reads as TGTGCCAGCAGTCAGGCAGCGGATCATAGCTCCTACAATGAGCAGTTCTTC. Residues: CASSQAADHSSYNEQFF.

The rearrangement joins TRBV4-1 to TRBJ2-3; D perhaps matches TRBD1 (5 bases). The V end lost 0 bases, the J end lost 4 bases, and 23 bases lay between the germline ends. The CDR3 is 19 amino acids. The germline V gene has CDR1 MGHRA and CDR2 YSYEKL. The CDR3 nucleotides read TGCGCCAGCAGCCAAGATCTGGCGAAAGCAGGGCTGTATCCAGATACGCAGTATTTT. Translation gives CASSQDLAKAGLYPDTQYF.

CDR3 in amino acids: CASSPEGGRETQYF. CDR3 DNA: TGTGCCAGCAGCCCTGAAGGGGGTCGAGAGACCCAGTACTTC. The chain links TRBV7-3 to TRBJ2-5, with D tentatively TRBD1 (6 bases). Trimming cost V 5 bases and J 4 bases, with 14 bases left between them. The length of the CDR3 is 14 residues. Germline V CDR1 and CDR2: SGHTA, FQGTGA.

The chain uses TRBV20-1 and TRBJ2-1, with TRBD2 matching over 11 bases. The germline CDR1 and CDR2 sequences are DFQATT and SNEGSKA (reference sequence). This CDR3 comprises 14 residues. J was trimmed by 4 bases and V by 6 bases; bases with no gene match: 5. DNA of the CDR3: TGCAGTGCCCGACTAGCGGGACTTTACAATGAGCAGTTCTTC. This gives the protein CSARLAGLYNEQFF.

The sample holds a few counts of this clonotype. The CDR3 bases are TGTGCCAGCCAGTACTATGGAAACACCATATATTTT. Amino acid sequence: CASQYYGNTIYF. V and J are TRBV12-3 or TRBV12-4 and TRBJ1-3; D ambiguous. The CDR3 loop spans 12 amino acids. V shed 8 bases and J shed 3 bases, with 8 bases lying between them.

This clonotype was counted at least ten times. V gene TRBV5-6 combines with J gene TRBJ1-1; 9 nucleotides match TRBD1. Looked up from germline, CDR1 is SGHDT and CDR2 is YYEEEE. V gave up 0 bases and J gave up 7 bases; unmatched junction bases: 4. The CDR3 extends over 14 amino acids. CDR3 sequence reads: CASSLERTGVEAFF. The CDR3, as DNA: TGTGCCAGCAGCTTGGAGAGGACAGGGGTTGAAGCTTTCTTT.

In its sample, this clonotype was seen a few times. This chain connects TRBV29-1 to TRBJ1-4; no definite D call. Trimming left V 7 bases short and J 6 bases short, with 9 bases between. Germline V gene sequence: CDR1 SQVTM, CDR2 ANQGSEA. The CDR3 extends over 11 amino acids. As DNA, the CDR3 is TGCAGCGGTAGGACCGATGAAAAACTGTTTTTT. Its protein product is CSGRTDEKLFF.

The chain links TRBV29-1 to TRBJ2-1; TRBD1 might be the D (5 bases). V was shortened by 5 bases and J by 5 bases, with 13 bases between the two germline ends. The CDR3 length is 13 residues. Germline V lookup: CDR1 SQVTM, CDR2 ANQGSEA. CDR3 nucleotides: TGCAGCGTTCTAGGGGCCCGAGACAATGAGCAGTTCTTC. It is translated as CSVLGARDNEQFF.

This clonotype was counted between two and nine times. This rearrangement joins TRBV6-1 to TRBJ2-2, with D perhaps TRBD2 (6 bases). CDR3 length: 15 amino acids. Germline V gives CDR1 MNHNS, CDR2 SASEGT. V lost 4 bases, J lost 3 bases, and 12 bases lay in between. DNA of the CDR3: TGTGCCAGCAGTGTAGGCACGGGGGACACCGGGGAGCTGTTTTTT. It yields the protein CASSVGTGDTGELFF.

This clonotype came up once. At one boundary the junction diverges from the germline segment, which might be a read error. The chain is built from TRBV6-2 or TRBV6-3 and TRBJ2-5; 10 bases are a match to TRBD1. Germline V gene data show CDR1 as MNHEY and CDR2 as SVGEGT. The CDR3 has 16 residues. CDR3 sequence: CASRPTLTGGVESQYF. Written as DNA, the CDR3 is TGTGCCAGCAGACCAACCCTGACAGGGGGCGTAGAGAGCCAGTACTTC.

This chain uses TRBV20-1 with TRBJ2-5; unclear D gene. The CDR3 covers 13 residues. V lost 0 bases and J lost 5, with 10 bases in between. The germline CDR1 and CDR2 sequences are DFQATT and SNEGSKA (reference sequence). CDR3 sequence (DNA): TGCAGTGCTAGAGATCTTGGGGTGGAGACCCAGTACTTC. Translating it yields CSARDLGVETQYF.

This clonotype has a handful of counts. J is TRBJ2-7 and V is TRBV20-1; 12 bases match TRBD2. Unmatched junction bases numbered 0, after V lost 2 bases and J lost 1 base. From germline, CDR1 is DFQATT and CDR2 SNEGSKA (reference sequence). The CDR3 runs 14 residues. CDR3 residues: CSARLAGGSYEQYF. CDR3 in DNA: TGCAGTGCTAGACTAGCGGGAGGGTCCTACGAGCAGTACTTC.

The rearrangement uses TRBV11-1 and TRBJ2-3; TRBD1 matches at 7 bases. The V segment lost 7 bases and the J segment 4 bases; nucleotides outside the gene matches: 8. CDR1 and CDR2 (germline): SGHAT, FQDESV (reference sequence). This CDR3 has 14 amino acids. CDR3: CASMRDRSSDTQYF. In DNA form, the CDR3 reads TGTGCCAGCATGAGGGACAGATCTTCAGATACGCAGTATTTT.

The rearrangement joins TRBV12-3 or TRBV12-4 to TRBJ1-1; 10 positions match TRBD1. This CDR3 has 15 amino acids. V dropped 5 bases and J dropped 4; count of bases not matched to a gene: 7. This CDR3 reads CASSPDRGQGTEAFF. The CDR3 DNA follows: TGTGCCAGCAGTCCTGACAGGGGGCAGGGCACTGAAGCTTTCTTT.

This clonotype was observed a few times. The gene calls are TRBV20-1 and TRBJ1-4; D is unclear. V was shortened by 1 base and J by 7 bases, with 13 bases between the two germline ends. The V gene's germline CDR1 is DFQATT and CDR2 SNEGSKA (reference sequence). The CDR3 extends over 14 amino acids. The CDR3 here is CSARVTVAGEKLFF. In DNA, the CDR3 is TGCAGTGCTAGAGTCACCGTGGCTGGTGAAAAACTGTTTTTT.

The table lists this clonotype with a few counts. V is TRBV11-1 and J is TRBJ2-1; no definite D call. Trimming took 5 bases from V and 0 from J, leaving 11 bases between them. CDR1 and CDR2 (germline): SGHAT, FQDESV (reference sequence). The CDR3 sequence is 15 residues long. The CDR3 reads CASSPYFSSYNEQFF. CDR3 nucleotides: TGTGCCAGCAGCCCCTACTTCAGCTCCTACAATGAGCAGTTCTTC.

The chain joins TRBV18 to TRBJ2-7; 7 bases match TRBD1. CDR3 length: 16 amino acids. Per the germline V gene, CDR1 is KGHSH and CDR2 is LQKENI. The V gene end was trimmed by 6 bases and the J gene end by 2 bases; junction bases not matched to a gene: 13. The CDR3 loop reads CASSTTGQGDPYEQYF. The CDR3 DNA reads TGTGCCAGCTCTACCACGGGGCAGGGGGATCCCTACGAGCAGTACTTC.

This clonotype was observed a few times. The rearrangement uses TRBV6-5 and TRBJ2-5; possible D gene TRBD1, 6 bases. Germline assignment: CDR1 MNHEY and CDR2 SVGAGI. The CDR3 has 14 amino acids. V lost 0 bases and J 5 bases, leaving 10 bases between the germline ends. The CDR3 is CASSYSGARETQYF. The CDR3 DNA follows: TGTGCCAGCAGTTACTCGGGGGCCCGGGAGACCCAGTACTTC.

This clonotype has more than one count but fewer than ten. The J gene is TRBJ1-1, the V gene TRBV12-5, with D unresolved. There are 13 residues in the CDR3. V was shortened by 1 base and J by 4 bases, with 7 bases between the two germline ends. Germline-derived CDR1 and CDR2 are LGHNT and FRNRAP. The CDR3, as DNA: TGTGCTAGTGGTTTGGGGAGAGGCACTGAAGCTTTCTTT. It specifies CASGLGRGTEAFF.

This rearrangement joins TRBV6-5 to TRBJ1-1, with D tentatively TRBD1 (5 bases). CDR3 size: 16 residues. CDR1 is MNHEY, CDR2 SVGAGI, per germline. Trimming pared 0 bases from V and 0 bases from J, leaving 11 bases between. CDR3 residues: CASSYSKGRVNTEAFF. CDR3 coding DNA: TGTGCCAGCAGTTACTCGAAGGGGAGGGTGAACACTGAAGCTTTCTTT.

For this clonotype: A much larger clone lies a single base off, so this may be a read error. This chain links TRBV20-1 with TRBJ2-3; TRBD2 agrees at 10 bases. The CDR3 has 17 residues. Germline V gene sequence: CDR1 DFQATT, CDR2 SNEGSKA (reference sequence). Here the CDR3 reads CCARDRVLAGGTDTQYF. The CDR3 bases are TGCTGTGCTAGAGATCGAGTCCTAGCGGGGGGCACAGATACGCAGTATTTT.